The next 14 T cell receptor beta chains were all read from a single sample in a study of T cell responses to AZD1222 COVID-19 vaccine. The data were produced by immunoSEQ multiplex PCR, yet TCRdb's version contains in-frame clones alone and is incomplete. Among roughly 180,000 clones, 80% to 95% were seen once, and the ten largest hold around 1.9%. The material sequenced was peripheral blood, taken 28 days after the second AZD1222 dose. The receptors shown here come from an adult who received the AZD1222 COVID-19 vaccine.

The chain is built from TRBV2 and TRBJ2-7, with D unresolved. Trimming removed 6 bases from V and 2 bases from J, with 8 bases in between. The germline gives CDR1 SNHLY, CDR2 FYNNEI. The CDR3 is 12 amino acids. The CDR3 coding sequence is TGTGCCAGCAGGCCTACAGCCTACGAGCAGTACTTC. It codes for CASRPTAYEQYF.

The chain is built from TRBV7-9 and TRBJ1-5; the D gene is possibly TRBD1 (5 bases). V gave up 5 bases and J gave up 3 bases, with 14 bases separating them. The germline CDR1 and CDR2 sequences are SEHNR and FQNEAQ (reference sequence). CDR3 size: 15 residues. CDR3 sequence: CASSPREGDNQPQHF. The CDR3 DNA sequence: TGTGCCAGCAGCCCGAGAGAAGGGGACAATCAGCCCCAGCATTTT.

The genes are TRBV6-6 and TRBJ2-2; 9 nucleotides agree with TRBD2. The CDR3 totals 16 residues. The germline gives CDR1 MNHNY, CDR2 SVGAGI (reference sequence). The J segment lost 2 bases and the V segment lost 8 bases, leaving 9 bases of the junction unmatched. CDR3 sequence: CASLRTSVANTGELFF. The CDR3 DNA is TGTGCCAGCCTACGGACTAGCGTAGCTAACACCGGGGAGCTGTTTTTT.

The V call is TRBV6-2 or TRBV6-3, the J call TRBJ1-2, with D unresolved. The CDR3 is 13 amino acids. V lost 4 bases, J lost 2 bases, and 8 bases lay in between. From germline, CDR1 is MNHEY and CDR2 SVGEGT. Here the CDR3 DNA reads TGTGCCAGCAGTTCGGGCGGAAACTATGGCTACACCTTC. It yields the protein CASSSGGNYGYTF.

The chain uses TRBV19 and TRBJ2-3; D uncertain. The CDR3 is 13 residues long. CDR1 is LNHDA, CDR2 SQIVND, per germline (reference sequence). V shed 3 bases and J shed 2 bases, with 6 bases lying between them. The DNA of the CDR3 is TGTGCCAGTAGTATCAGCACCACAGATACGCAGTATTTT. It is translated as CASSISTTDTQYF.

V and J are TRBV9 and TRBJ2-2; no clear D gene. The CDR3 totals 14 residues. Per germline, CDR1 SGDLS and CDR2 YYNGEE. The V gene lost 2 bases and the J gene lost 5 bases, with 10 bases spanning the gap. CDR3 protein: CASSVSTDTGELFF. Here the CDR3 DNA reads TGTGCCAGCAGCGTTTCTACAGATACCGGGGAGCTGTTTTTT.

The rearrangement uses TRBV27 and TRBJ1-1, with 9 bases fitting TRBD1. The germline gives CDR1 MNHEY, CDR2 SMNVEV (reference sequence). V lost 5 bases and J lost 3; bases outside the gene matches: 10. The CDR3 is 16 residues long. This CDR3 reads CASSPGTGKGDTEAFF. The CDR3 DNA reads TGTGCCAGCAGTCCCGGGACAGGGAAGGGGGACACTGAAGCTTTCTTT.

This chain connects TRBV19 to TRBJ2-5; D might be TRBD1 (6 bases). Germline loops: CDR1 LNHDA, CDR2 SQIVND (reference sequence). V was pared by 1 base and J by 1 base, with 13 bases between. CDR3 length equals 16 residues. The CDR3: CASSIAHRAGQETQYF. In DNA, the CDR3 is TGTGCCAGTAGTATAGCTCACAGGGCTGGCCAAGAGACCCAGTACTTC.

The chain joins TRBV6-6 to TRBJ1-1; 7 positions match TRBD1. In germline, CDR1 is MNHNY, CDR2 SVGAGI (reference sequence). V dropped 5 bases and J dropped 3; count of bases not matched to a gene: 6. The length of the CDR3 is 14 residues. The CDR3 reads CASSKQGWDTEAFF. DNA for the CDR3: TGTGCCAGCAGTAAACAGGGGTGGGACACTGAAGCTTTCTTT.

This chain uses TRBV12-3 or TRBV12-4 with TRBJ1-2; a possible D gene is TRBD1 (5 bases). This CDR3 region has 13 residues. The V gene lost 7 bases and the J gene lost 2 bases, with 11 bases spanning the gap. The CDR3 nucleotides are TGTGCCAGCACCCGGGCAGGGAACTATGGCTACACCTTC. Amino acid sequence: CASTRAGNYGYTF.

This clone has more than one count but fewer than ten. V is TRBV6-4 and J is TRBJ2-1; 8 bases are shared with TRBD2. Germline assignment: CDR1 MRHNA and CDR2 SNTAGT. V shed 3 bases, J shed 5 bases, and the junction held 3 bases outside the gene matches. The length of the CDR3 is 14 residues. The CDR3 DNA follows: TGTGCCAGCAGTGAGACTAGCGAGGACAATGAGCAGTTCTTC. Its translation: CASSETSEDNEQFF.

The chain couples TRBV7-6 to TRBJ2-7, with a weak D call TRBD2 (8 bases). The CDR3 extends over 15 amino acids. Trimming took 1 base from V and 6 from J, leaving 16 bases between them. Germline loops: CDR1 SGHVS, CDR2 FNYEAQ. In DNA, the CDR3 is TGTGCCAGCAGCTTAGGAGCGGGAGAGGGGGCCGAGCAGTACTTC. Translated: CASSLGAGEGAEQYF. Supplemented by reference TRBV7-6 and TRBJ2-7, the full variable domain reads GAGVSQSPRYKVTKRGQDVALRCDPISGHVSLYWYRQALGQGPEFLTYFNYEAQQDKSGLPNDRFSAERPEGSISTLTIQRTEQRDSAMYRCASSLGAGEGAEQYFGPGTRLTVT.

The V gene is TRBV7-3, the J gene TRBJ1-5, with no clear D. CDR1 is SGHTA, CDR2 FQGTGA, per germline. Trimming took off 5 bases at V and 3 bases at J, with 8 bases between the two ends. The CDR3 is 13 residues long. The CDR3 reads CASSKNNNQPQHF. CDR3 in DNA: TGTGCCAGCAGCAAAAACAACAATCAGCCCCAGCATTTT. Filled out from reference TRBV7-3 and TRBJ1-5, the complete variable domain reads GAGVSQTPSNKVTEKGKYVELRCDPISGHTALYWYRQSLGQGPEFLIYFQGTGAADDSGLPNDRFFAVRPEGSVSTLKIQRTERGDSAVYLCASSKNNNQPQHFGDGTRLSIL.

V usage is TRBV6-2 or TRBV6-3 and J usage is TRBJ1-4, with D possibly TRBD1 on 5 matching bases. Germline V gives CDR1 MNHEY, CDR2 SVGEGT. The ends were cut back, 1 base at V and 8 bases at J, with 17 bases in the middle. This CDR3 has 16 amino acids. For the CDR3, the DNA is TGTGCCAGCAGTTACTATACAGGTCTCGCCCACGAAAAACTGTTTTTT. Its translation is CASSYYTGLAHEKLFF.